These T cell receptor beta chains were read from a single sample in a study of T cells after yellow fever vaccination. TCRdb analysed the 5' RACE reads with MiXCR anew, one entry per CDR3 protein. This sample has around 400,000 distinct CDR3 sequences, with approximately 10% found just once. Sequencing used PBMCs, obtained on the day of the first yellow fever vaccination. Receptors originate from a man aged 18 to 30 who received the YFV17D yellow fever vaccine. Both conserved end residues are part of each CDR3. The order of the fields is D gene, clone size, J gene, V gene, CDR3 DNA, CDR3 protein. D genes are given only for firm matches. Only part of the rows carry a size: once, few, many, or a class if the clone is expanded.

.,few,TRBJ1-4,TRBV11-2,TGTGCCAGCAGCTTATCCGGGGAGGGGATCCTCTACGCAACTAATGAAAAACTGTTTTTT,CASSLSGEGILYATNEKLFF
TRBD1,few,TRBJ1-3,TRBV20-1,TGCAGTGCTAGAGGGACAGGGACTGGAAACACCATATATTTT,CSARGTGTGNTIYF
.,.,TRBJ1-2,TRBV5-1,TGCGCCAGCAGCTTGGCGGAAAGGGCCGCCCAGGGGCACTATGGCTACACCTTC,CASSLAERAAQGHYGYTF
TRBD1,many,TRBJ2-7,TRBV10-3,TGTGCCATCAGTGAGTCGCCGGGACAGACCTACGAGCAGTACTTC,CAISESPGQTYEQYF
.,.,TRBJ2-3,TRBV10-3,TGTGCCATCAGTGAGTTCTTAGATACGCAGTATTTT,CAISEFLDTQYF
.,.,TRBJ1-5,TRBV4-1,TGCGCCAGCAGCCAAGAAGTCAGGGCGGGTAGCAATCAGCCCCAGCATTTT,CASSQEVRAGSNQPQHF
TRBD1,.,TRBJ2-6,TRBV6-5,TGTGCCAGCAGTTATGCCGACAGGGGATTCCCTGGGGCCAACGTCCTGACTTTC,CASSYADRGFPGANVLTF
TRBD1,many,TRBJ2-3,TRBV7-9,TGTGCCAGCAGCCGGACAGGGTTCGCGGGAGATACGCAGTATTTT,CASSRTGFAGDTQYF
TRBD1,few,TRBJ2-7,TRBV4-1,TGCGCCAGCAGCCAACTAATGTCCGGGACAGGCATTTCAGGGCAGTACTTC,CASSQLMSGTGISGQYF
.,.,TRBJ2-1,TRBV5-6,TGTGCCAGCAGCTTAGGGTTGTCCTACAATGAGCAGTTCTTC,CASSLGLSYNEQFF
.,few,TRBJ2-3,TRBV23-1,TGCGCCAGTCGAATACGGACAGTCCTGGCAGATACGCAGTATTTT,CASRIRTVLADTQYF
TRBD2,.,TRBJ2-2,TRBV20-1,TGCAGTGCTAGAGATCGGGTTGGCGGGGGGAACACCGGGGAGCTGTTTTTT,CSARDRVGGGNTGELFF
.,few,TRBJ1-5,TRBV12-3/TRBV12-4,TGTGCCAGCAGTTTACAGGGAAAGCATTATAGCAATCAGCCCCAGCATTTT,CASSLQGKHYSNQPQHF
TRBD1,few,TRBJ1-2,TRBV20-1,TGCAGTGCTAGGATTCCGGACAGGGGCTATGGCTACACCTTC,CSARIPDRGYGYTF
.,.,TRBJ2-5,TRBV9,TGTGCCAGCAGCGTAGGGGGGGCAGAAGAGACCCAGTACTTC,CASSVGGAEETQYF
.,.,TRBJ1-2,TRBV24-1,TGTGCCACCAGTGATCCAATGGATGGCTACACCTTC,CATSDPMDGYTF
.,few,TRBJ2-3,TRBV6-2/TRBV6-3,TGTGCCAGCAGCCCCCGGATAGATACGCAGTATTTT,CASSPRIDTQYF
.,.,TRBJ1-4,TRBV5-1,TGCGCCAGCAGCGCGGAGACAACTAATGAAAAACTGTTTTTT,CASSAETTNEKLFF
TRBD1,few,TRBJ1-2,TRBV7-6,TGTGCCAGCAGCTTAGAGGCAGGGGGCTGGTATGGCTACACCTTC,CASSLEAGGWYGYTF
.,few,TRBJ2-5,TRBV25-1,TGTGCCAGCAGTCCAGGGTGGCAGACCCAGTACTTC,CASSPGWQTQYF
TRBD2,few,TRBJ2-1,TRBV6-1,TGTGCCAGCAGTGAGAGCGGGGGGTCCTACAATGAGCAGTTCTTC,CASSESGGSYNEQFF
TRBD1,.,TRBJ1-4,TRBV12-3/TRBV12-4,TGTGCCAGCAGTAGGGGGCTTGGGGAAAAACTGTTTTTT,CASSRGLGEKLFF
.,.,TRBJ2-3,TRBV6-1,TGTGCCAGCAGGTTCACAGGGACAGATACGCAGTATTTT,CASRFTGTDTQYF
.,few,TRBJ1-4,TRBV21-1,TGTGCCAGCGTAAACCCGGGAAAACTGTTTTTT,CASVNPGKLFF
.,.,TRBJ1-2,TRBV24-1,TGTGCCACCAGTGATCCTTTCTATGGCTACACCTTC,CATSDPFYGYTF
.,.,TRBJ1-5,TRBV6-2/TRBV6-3,TGTGCCAGCAGTTACAGCTACACAGGGAATCAGCCCCAGCATTTT,CASSYSYTGNQPQHF
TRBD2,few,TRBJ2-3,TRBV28,TGTGCCAGCAGTTTATACCGGACTAGCGGAGGCACAGATACGCAGTATTTT,CASSLYRTSGGTDTQYF
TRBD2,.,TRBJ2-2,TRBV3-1,TGTGCCAGCAGCCCCCATCGTAGCGGGGCGTCCGGGGAGCTGTTTTTT,CASSPHRSGASGELFF
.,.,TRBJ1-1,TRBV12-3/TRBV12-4,TGTGCCAGCAACGCATTTCTAACTGAAGCTTTCTTT,CASNAFLTEAFF
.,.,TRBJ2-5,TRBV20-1,TGCAGTGCTAGAGGCCCTTTACGAGGGGAGACCCAGTACTTC,CSARGPLRGETQYF
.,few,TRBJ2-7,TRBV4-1,TGCGCCAGCAGCCAAGGGTTAACAGTAAGCTCCTACGAGCAGTACTTC,CASSQGLTVSSYEQYF
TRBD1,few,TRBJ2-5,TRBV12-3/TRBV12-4,TGTGCCAGCACCCCCGATTGGACAGGGAAAGAGACCCAGTACTTC,CASTPDWTGKETQYF
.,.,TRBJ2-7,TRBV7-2,TGTGCCAGCAGCTTACAACGGGAGTCCTACGAGCAGTACTTC,CASSLQRESYEQYF
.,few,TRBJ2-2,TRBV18,TGTGCCAGCTCACCGTTCAAGACAGGACCGAACACCGGGGAGCTGTTTTTT,CASSPFKTGPNTGELFF
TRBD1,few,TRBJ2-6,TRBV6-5,TGTGCCAGCAGTTACGGGTCGGGACAGGGGGTTACCGGGGCCAACGTCCTGACTTTC,CASSYGSGQGVTGANVLTF